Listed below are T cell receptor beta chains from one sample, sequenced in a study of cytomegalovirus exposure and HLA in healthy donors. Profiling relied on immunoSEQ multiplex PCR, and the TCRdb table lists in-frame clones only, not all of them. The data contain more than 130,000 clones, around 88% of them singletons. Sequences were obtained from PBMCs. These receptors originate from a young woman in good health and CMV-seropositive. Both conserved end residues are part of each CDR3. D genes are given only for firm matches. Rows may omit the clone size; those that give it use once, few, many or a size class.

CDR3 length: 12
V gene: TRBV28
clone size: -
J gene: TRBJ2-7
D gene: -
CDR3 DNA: TGTGCCAGCCAGGGGAACTCCTACGAGCAGTACTTC
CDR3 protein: CASQGNSYEQYF

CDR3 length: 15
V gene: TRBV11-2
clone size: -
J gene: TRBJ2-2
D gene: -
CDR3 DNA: TGTGCCAGCAGCCCCACGGCGGGGCCTACCGGGGAGCTGTTTTTT
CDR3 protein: CASSPTAGPTGELFF

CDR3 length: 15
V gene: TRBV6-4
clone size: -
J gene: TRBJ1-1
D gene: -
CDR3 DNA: TGTGCCAGCAGGGGACTTGTGGTAATGAACACTGAAGCTTTCTTT
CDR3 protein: CASRGLVVMNTEAFF

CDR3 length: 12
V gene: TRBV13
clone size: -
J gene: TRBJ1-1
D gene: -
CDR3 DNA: TGTGCCAGCAGCTTAGCTGGGGAGGTGTCTTTCTTT
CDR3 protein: CASSLAGEVSFF

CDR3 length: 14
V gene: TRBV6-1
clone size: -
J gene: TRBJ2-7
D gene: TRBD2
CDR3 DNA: TGTGCCAGCAGTTCACTAGCGGTTAACTACGAGCAGTACTTC
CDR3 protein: CASSSLAVNYEQYF

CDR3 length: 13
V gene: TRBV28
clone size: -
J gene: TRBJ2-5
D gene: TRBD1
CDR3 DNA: TGTGCCAGCAGGCCCCAGGGGGAAGAGACCCAGTACTTC
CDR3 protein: CASRPQGEETQYF

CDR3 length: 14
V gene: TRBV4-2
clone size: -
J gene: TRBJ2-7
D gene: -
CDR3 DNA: TGTGCCAGCAGCCAAGCTTTACAGGGTTACGAGCAGTACTTC
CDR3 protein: CASSQALQGYEQYF

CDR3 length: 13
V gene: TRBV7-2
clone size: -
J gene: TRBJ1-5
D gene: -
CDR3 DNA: TGTGCCAGCAGCATCAGGGGTAATCAGCCCCAGCATTTT
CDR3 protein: CASSIRGNQPQHF

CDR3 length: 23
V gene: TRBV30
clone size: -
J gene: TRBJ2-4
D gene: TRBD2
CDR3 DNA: TGTGCCTGGAGTGTAAGGCTAGCGGGAGGGGCAGCCGATCAATTTCTAGCCAAAAACATTCAGTACTTC
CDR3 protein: CAWSVRLAGGAADQFLAKNIQYF

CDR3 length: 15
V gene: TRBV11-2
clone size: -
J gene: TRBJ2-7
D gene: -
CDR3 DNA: TGTGCCAGCAGCCCGTTGCGCACAGGGCTAAGAGAGCAGTACTTC
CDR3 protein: CASSPLRTGLREQYF

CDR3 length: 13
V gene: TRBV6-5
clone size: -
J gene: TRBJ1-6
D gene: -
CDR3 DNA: TGTGCCAGCGCCGGAGGCGGGAATTCACCCCTCCACTTT
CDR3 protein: CASAGGGNSPLHF

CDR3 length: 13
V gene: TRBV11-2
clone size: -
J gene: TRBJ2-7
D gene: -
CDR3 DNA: TGTGCCAGCAGCCGAAGGACAACCTACGAGCAGTACTTC
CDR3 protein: CASSRRTTYEQYF

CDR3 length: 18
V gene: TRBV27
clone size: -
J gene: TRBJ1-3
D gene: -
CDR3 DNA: TGTGCCAGCAGTTTATTGCGGGCCAAGAAGCTCTCTGGAAACACCATATATTTT
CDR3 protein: CASSLLRAKKLSGNTIYF

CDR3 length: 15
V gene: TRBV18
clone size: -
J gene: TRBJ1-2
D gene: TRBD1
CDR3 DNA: TGTGCCAGCTCACCGACAGGGGACCATTACTATGGCTACACCTTC
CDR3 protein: CASSPTGDHYYGYTF

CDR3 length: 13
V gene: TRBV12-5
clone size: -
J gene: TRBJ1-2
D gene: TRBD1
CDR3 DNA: TGTGCTAGTGGTTGGGACAGGGATGAAGGCTACACCTTC
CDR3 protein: CASGWDRDEGYTF

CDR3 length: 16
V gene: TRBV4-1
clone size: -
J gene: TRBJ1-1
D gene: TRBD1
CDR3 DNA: TGCGCCAGCAGCCACCATCCACAGGGGGGCACCACTGAAGCTTTCTTT
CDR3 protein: CASSHHPQGGTTEAFF

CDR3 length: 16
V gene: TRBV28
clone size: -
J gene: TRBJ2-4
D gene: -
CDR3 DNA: TGTGCCAGCAGTTTCCTTCTGAGGAAGCCTGGAAACATTCAGTACTTC
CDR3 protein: CASSFLLRKPGNIQYF

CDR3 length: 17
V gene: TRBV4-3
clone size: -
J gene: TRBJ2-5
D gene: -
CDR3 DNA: TGCGCCAGCAGCCAATTTGGTAGGGGGGGGATAGAAGAGACCCAGTACTTC
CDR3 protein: CASSQFGRGGIEETQYF

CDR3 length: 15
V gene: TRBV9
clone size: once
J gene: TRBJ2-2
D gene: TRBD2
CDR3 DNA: TGTGCCAGCAGCCGGACTAGCGGGAACACCGGGGAGCTGTTTTTT
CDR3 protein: CASSRTSGNTGELFF

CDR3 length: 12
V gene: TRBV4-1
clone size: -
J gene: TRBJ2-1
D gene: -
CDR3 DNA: TGCGCCAGCAGCCAACTTTCAGGGGCGCAGTTCTTC
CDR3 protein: CASSQLSGAQFF

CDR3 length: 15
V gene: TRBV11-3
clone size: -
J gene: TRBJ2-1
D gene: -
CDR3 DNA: TGTGCCAGCAGCTTAGGGCTAGCTAGTGGGGATGAGCAGTTCTTC
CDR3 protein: CASSLGLASGDEQFF

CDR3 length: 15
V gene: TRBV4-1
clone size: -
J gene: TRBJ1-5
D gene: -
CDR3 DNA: TGCGCCAGCAGCCTTGTGGCCGATAGCAATCAGCCCCAGCATTTT
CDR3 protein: CASSLVADSNQPQHF

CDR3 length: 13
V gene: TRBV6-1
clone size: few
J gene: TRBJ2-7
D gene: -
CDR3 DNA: TGTGCCAGCCTACTTTTTCGGGGCTACGAGCAGTACTTC
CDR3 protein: CASLLFRGYEQYF

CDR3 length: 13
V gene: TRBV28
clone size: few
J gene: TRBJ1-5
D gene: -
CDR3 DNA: TGTGCCAGCAGTTTAGGAGGTGACCAGCCCCAGCATTTT
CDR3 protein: CASSLGGDQPQHF

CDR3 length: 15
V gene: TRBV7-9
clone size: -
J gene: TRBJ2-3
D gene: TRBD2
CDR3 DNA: TGTGCCAGCAGTCGGACTAGCGGTCTCACAGATACGCAGTATTTT
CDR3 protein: CASSRTSGLTDTQYF

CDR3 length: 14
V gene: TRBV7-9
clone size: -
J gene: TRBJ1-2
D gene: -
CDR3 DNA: TGTGCCAGCAGTGGGGAGGGGACCCCTCATGGCTACACCTTC
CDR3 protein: CASSGEGTPHGYTF

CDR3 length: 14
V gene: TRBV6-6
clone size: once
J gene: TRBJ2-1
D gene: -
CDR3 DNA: TGTGCCAGCAGTGCGGACTTCTTAAACAATGAGCAGTTCTTC
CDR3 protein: CASSADFLNNEQFF

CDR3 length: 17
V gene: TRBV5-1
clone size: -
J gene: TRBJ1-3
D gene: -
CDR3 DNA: TGCGCCAGCAGCTTGGTGCCCGGGGGATCGTCTGGAAACACCATATATTTT
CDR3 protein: CASSLVPGGSSGNTIYF

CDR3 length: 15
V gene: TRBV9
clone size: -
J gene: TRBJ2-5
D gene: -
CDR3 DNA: TGTGCCAGCAGCCCCCTCGGGTACTCCCAAGAGGCCCAGTACTTC
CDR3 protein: CASSPLGYSQEAQYF

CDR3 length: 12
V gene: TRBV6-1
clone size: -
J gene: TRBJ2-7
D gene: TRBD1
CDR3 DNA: TGTGCCGTAGGACAGGGGAGGCTCGAGCAGTACTTC
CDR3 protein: CAVGQGRLEQYF

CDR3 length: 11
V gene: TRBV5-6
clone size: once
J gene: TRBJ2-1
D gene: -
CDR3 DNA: TGTGCCAGCAGCTTCCGGGGGAGTCCGTTCTTC
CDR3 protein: CASSFRGSPFF

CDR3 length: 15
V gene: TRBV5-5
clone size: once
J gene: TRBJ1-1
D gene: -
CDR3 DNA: TGTGCCAGCAGCTTGGAAGCCCAGGGGTACACTGAAGCTTTCTTT
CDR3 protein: CASSLEAQGYTEAFF

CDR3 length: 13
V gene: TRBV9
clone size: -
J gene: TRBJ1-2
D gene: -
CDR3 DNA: TGTGCCAGCAGCCCTCCGACGGGCTATGGCTACACCTTC
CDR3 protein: CASSPPTGYGYTF

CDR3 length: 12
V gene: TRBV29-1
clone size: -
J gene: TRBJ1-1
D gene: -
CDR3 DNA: TGCAGCGTTCCAGGGGCTCGCACTGAAGCTTTCTTT
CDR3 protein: CSVPGARTEAFF

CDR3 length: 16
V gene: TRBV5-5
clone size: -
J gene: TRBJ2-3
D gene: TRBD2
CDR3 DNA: TGTGCCAGCAGTCCTGACCCGGGGAGGGCGCCAGATACGCAGTATTTT
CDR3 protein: CASSPDPGRAPDTQYF

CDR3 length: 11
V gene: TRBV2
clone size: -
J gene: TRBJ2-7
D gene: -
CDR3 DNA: TGTGCCAGCGCAGTTCTCTACGAGCAGTACTTC
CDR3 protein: CASAVLYEQYF

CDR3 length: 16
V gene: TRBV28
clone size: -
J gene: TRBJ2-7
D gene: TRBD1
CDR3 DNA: TGTGCCAGCAGTTTATATGAGGGGGCTGGAGCTTACGAGCAGTACTTC
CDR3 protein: CASSLYEGAGAYEQYF

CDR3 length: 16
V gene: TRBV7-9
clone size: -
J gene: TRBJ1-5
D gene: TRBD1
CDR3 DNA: TGTGCCAGCAGCTTAGCTAGGGGGACAGAGAATCAGCCCCAGCATTTT
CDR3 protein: CASSLARGTENQPQHF

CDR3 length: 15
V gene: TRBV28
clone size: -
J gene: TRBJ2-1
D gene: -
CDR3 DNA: TGTGCCAGCAGGTTATGGGCTAGCGAATACAATGAGCAGTTCTTC
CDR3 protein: CASRLWASEYNEQFF

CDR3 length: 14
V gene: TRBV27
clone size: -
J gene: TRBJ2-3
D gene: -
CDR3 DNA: TGTGCCAGCAGTCCCACGGCGGGGACAGATACGCAGTATTTT
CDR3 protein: CASSPTAGTDTQYF

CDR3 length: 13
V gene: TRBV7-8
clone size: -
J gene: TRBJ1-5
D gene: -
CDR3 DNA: TGTGCCAGCAGCCCGGGAGACAATCAGCCCCAGCATTTT
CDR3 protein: CASSPGDNQPQHF

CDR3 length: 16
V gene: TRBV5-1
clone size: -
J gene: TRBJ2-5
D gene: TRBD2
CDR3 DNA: TGCGCCAGCAGCTTGGCAGTAGCGGGGGGGCAAGAGACCCAGTACTTC
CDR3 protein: CASSLAVAGGQETQYF

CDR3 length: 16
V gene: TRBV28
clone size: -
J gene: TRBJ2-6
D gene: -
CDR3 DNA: TGTGCCAGCAGTTCCCCAGGACTGTCTGGGGCCAACGTCCTGACTTTC
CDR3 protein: CASSSPGLSGANVLTF

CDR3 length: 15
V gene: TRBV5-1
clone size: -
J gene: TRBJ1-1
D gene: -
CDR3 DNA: TGCGCCAGCAGCTTGGTAGTAGGGGGAAGATCTGAAGCTTTCTTT
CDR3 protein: CASSLVVGGRSEAFF

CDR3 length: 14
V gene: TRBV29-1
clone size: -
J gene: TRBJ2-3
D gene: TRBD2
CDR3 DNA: TGCAGCGTTGAAAGAGCGGGAGCGACGGATACGCAGTATTTT
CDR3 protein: CSVERAGATDTQYF

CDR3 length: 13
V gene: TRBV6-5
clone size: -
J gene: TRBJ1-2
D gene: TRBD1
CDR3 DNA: TGTGCCAGCAGAAGGACAGGGGATCGTGGCTACACCTTC
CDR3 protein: CASRRTGDRGYTF

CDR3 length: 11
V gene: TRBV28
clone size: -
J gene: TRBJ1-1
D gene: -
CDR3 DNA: TGTGCCAGCACAGGATCCACTGAAGCTTTCTTT
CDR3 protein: CASTGSTEAFF

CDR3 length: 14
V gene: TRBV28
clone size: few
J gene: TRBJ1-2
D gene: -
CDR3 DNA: TGTGCCAGCAGTTTACAGGGGATCAGCTATGGCTACACCTTC
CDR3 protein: CASSLQGISYGYTF

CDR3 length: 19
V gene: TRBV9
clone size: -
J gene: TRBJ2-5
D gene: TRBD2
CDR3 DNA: TGTGCCAGCAGCGCAGACCCGCTAGCGGGAGGATCGTACCAAGAGACCCAGTACTTC
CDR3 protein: CASSADPLAGGSYQETQYF

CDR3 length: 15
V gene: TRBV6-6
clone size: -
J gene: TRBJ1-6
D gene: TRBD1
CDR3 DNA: TGTGCCAGCAGCGACCGGGACAGACGTAATTCACCCCTCCACTTT
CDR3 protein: CASSDRDRRNSPLHF

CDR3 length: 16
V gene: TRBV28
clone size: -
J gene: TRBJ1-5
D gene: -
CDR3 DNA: TGTGCCAGCAGCGCTCTGGGCCCCAGGAGGGGTCAGCCCCAGCATTTT
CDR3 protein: CASSALGPRRGQPQHF

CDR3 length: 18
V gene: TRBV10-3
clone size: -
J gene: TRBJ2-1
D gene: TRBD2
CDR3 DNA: TGCCGGAGTCGAACTAGCGGGGGGGCCATAGTACCTAACAATGAGCAGTTCTTC
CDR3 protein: CRSRTSGGAIVPNNEQFF